This T cell receptor (beta chain) was sequenced during a study of T-cell reconstitution after alpha-beta-depleted transplantation in children. Whole-study findings and limits: Two months or so post-transplant, alpha-beta T cells reportedly derived from several hundred expanded graft clones.

A library of TCRbeta sequences, prepared with unique molecular identifiers, was generated. TCRdb fed the PCR reads into MiXCR, producing one record per CDR3 protein. The data show about 78,000 distinct CDR3 sequences, roughly 14% seen once. Germline V gives CDR1 MNHEY, CDR2 SVGEGT. V was shortened by 6 bases and J by 2 bases, with 11 bases between the two germline ends. The CDR3 is made up of 14 amino acids. The sample holds a few counts of this clonotype. Antigen: not known. This receptor was obtained from a male patient between 2 and 15 years old who had a stem cell transplant for acute lymphoblastic leukemia, so the T cells may come from the graft donor. The sequences come from PBMCs, mostly from graft donor cells, collected 180 days after TCRalphabeta/CD19-depleted stem cell transplant. This chain uses TRBV6-2 or TRBV6-3 with TRBJ1-5, with a tentative D call TRBD1 (6 bases). CDR3 in amino acids: CASRAGAGNQPQHF. The CDR3 DNA sequence: TGTGCCAGCAGAGCAGGGGCAGGCAATCAGCCCCAGCATTTT.